This is a list of T cell receptor beta chains from one sample in a study of blood T cell repertoires in COVID-19. Only in-frame clones appear in the TCRdb table, and some are missing; sequencing was by immunoSEQ multiplex PCR. The profile shows 190,000 or so clones, 70% to 85% of them singletons. The sequenced sample consisted of peripheral blood. All receptors come from a human donor with acute or convalescent COVID-19. The donor label of this sample is uncertain. CDR3s include the opening cysteine and the closing phenylalanine or tryptophan. D genes are given only for firm matches. Clone size appears in some rows only: once, few, many, or a class for an expanded clone.

D gene | clone size | J gene | V gene | CDR3 protein | CDR3 DNA
- | - | TRBJ1-5 | TRBV3-1/TRBV3-2 | CASSDRGISNQPQHF | TGTGCCAGCAGCGACCGGGGGATTAGCAATCAGCCCCAGCATTTT
TRBD2 | - | TRBJ2-3 | TRBV6-1 | CASSGRTSGQGTDTQYF | TGTGCCAGCAGTGGTAGGACTAGCGGTCAGGGGACAGATACGCAGTATTTT
- | - | TRBJ2-7 | TRBV11-1 | CASSFSEAEQYF | TGTGCCAGCAGCTTCTCGGAGGCCGAGCAGTACTTC
TRBD1 | - | TRBJ1-1 | TRBV5-4 | CASSRDRANTEAFF | TGTGCCAGCAGCCGGGACAGGGCGAACACTGAAGCTTTCTTT
- | - | TRBJ2-2 | TRBV11-1 | CASSLDRTGELFF | TGTGCCAGCAGCTTAGACAGAACAGGGGAGCTGTTTTTT
- | - | TRBJ2-1 | TRBV5-4 | CASSTGRARDNEQFF | TGTGCCAGCAGCACAGGGAGGGCCCGCGACAATGAGCAGTTCTTC
- | - | TRBJ1-2 | TRBV27 | CASSLTGYSYGYTF | TGTGCCAGCTCACTAACAGGGTATTCCTATGGCTACACCTTC
TRBD1 | - | TRBJ2-3 | TRBV20-1 | CSAGPRDRQYF | TGCAGTGCTGGCCCCCGGGACAGACAGTATTTT
TRBD1 | few | TRBJ1-2 | TRBV5-6 | CASTDTQGNYGYTF | TGTGCCAGCACCGACACACAGGGGAACTATGGCTACACCTTC
- | - | TRBJ1-1 | TRBV30 | CAWTRQTNTEAFF | TGTGCCTGGACGAGACAGACAAACACTGAAGCTTTCTTT
- | - | TRBJ2-2 | TRBV19 | CASSAYIATGELFF | TGTGCCAGTAGTGCTTACATAGCCACCGGGGAGCTGTTTTTT
- | - | TRBJ1-6 | TRBV10-3 | CAISPGTLNSPLHF | TGTGCCATCAGTCCCGGGACACTAAATTCACCCCTCCACTTT
TRBD1 | - | TRBJ1-5 | TRBV4-2 | CASSQRDRVGNQPQHF | TGTGCCAGCAGCCAGCGTGACAGGGTTGGCAATCAGCCCCAGCATTTT
TRBD1 | - | TRBJ1-2 | TRBV6-6 | CASTEDRVNGYTF | TGTGCCAGCACCGAGGACAGGGTGAATGGCTACACCTTC
- | - | TRBJ2-6 | TRBV9 | CASSVRSSGANVLTF | TGTGCCAGCAGCGTTCGGAGCTCTGGGGCCAACGTCCTGACTTTC
- | - | TRBJ1-1 | TRBV11-2 | CASSFRGGNTEAFF | TGTGCCAGCAGCTTTCGAGGGGGGAACACTGAAGCTTTCTTT
TRBD2 | - | TRBJ2-7 | TRBV6-2/TRBV6-3 | CASSRPISGMSYEQYF | TGTGCCAGCAGTCGTCCGATTAGCGGGATGTCCTACGAGCAGTACTTC
- | - | TRBJ2-7 | TRBV4-2 | CASSQDLGGDAYEQYF | TGTGCCAGCAGCCAAGATCTCGGCGGGGACGCCTACGAGCAGTACTTC
TRBD1 | - | TRBJ2-2 | TRBV18 | CASSPGQGRNTGELFF | TGTGCCAGCTCACCAGGACAGGGGAGGAACACCGGGGAGCTGTTTTTT
- | - | TRBJ2-7 | TRBV13 | CASSLGISAGPYEQYF | TGTGCCAGCAGCTTAGGAATCAGTGCTGGTCCCTACGAGCAGTACTTC
- | once | TRBJ1-6 | TRBV27 | CASSFPGNNSPLHF | TGTGCCAGCAGTTTCCCCGGGAATAATTCACCCCTCCACTTT
- | - | TRBJ2-1 | TRBV27 | CASSLLTSNEQFF | TGTGCCAGCTCCCTTCTTACTAGCAACGAGCAGTTCTTC
TRBD2 | - | TRBJ2-1 | TRBV24-1 | CATGLAGASHNEQFF | TGTGCCACCGGCCTAGCGGGAGCGTCCCACAATGAGCAGTTCTTC
TRBD2 | - | TRBJ2-1 | TRBV11-2 | CASTTFPPLAGGRNEQFF | TGTGCCAGCACCACCTTTCCCCCACTAGCGGGAGGTCGCAATGAGCAGTTCTTC
TRBD1 | - | TRBJ2-2 | TRBV9 | CASSVEGTGTGELFF | TGTGCCAGCAGCGTAGAGGGGACAGGCACCGGGGAGCTGTTTTTT
- | - | TRBJ2-7 | TRBV7-9 | CASSLTGEKEQYF | TGTGCCAGCAGCTTGACAGGAGAGAAAGAGCAGTACTTC
TRBD1 | - | TRBJ2-7 | TRBV28 | CASSSPDRGRLGEQYF | TGTGCCAGCAGTTCGCCGGACAGGGGAAGATTGGGAGAGCAGTACTTC
- | - | TRBJ2-2 | TRBV5-1 | CASSLGRGNTGELFF | TGCGCCAGCAGCTTGGGCAGGGGCAACACCGGGGAGCTGTTTTTT
TRBD1 | - | TRBJ1-3 | TRBV24-1 | CATSDPGQGDTIYF | TGTGCCACCAGTGACCCTGGACAGGGTGACACCATATATTTT
TRBD1 | - | TRBJ1-5 | TRBV10-3 | CAISETTGGNQPQHF | TGTGCCATCAGTGAGACCACAGGGGGCAATCAGCCCCAGCATTTT
TRBD2 | - | TRBJ2-3 | TRBV28 | CASSSLAGGADTQYF | TGTGCCAGCAGTTCCCTGGCGGGAGGGGCAGATACGCAGTATTTT
TRBD1 | - | TRBJ2-3 | TRBV9 | CASSGDRALRTDTQYF | TGTGCCAGCAGCGGGGACAGGGCCCTACGGACAGATACGCAGTATTTT
- | - | TRBJ1-2 | TRBV7-9 | CASSLSNRGYGYTF | TGTGCCAGCAGTCTCTCCAACCGGGGGTATGGCTACACCTTC
- | - | TRBJ1-2 | TRBV24-1 | CATSGSGYGYTF | TGTGCCACCAGTGGCAGCGGGTATGGCTACACCTTC
- | - | TRBJ2-6 | TRBV9 | CASSPLDQVYANVLTF | TGTGCCAGCAGCCCCCTCGATCAGGTCTATGCCAACGTCCTGACTTTC
- | - | TRBJ2-3 | TRBV6-6 | CASASGTDTQYF | TGTGCCAGCGCCTCAGGTACAGATACGCAGTATTTT
TRBD1 | - | TRBJ2-7 | TRBV6-5 | CAIFNRGSEQYF | TGTGCCATATTTAACAGGGGTTCCGAGCAGTACTTC
- | few | TRBJ2-7 | TRBV28 | CASSLYSYEQYF | TGTGCCAGCAGTTTATACAGCTACGAGCAGTACTTC
- | - | TRBJ2-5 | TRBV6-2/TRBV6-3 | CASSFVRGASSETQYF | TGTGCCAGCAGTTTCGTCCGGGGGGCGAGTTCTGAGACCCAGTACTTC
TRBD2 | - | TRBJ2-1 | TRBV11-3 | CASSFGGGPTNEQFF | TGTGCCAGCAGCTTTGGGGGAGGGCCGACCAATGAGCAGTTCTTC
TRBD1 | once | TRBJ1-2 | TRBV6-1 | CASSKEKSTGWFSYTF | TGTGCCAGCAGTAAAGAGAAGTCGACAGGGTGGTTCAGCTACACCTTC
- | - | TRBJ2-5 | TRBV29-1 | CSGPGTSREETQYF | TGCAGCGGACCCGGTACATCCAGGGAAGAGACCCAGTACTTC
- | - | TRBJ1-2 | TRBV6-1 | CASSEALLRRGASGYGYTF | TGTGCCAGCAGTGAAGCGCTTCTGAGGAGGGGCGCGAGTGGCTATGGCTACACCTTC
TRBD1 | - | TRBJ2-7 | TRBV7-3 | CASSLTGTGGYEQYF | TGTGCCAGCAGCCTAACCGGGACAGGGGGCTACGAGCAGTACTTC
- | - | TRBJ2-1 | TRBV29-1 | CSVGVSVEQFF | TGCAGCGTTGGAGTCAGCGTTGAGCAGTTCTTC
TRBD1 | - | TRBJ1-2 | TRBV19 | CASRTTGGNYGYTF | TGTGCCAGTAGGACGACAGGGGGTAACTATGGCTACACCTTC
TRBD1 | once | TRBJ1-6 | TRBV19 | CARLTFRDRDNSPLHF | TGTGCCAGGTTGACCTTCCGGGACAGAGATAATTCACCCCTCCACTTT
TRBD2 | - | TRBJ2-3 | TRBV5-4 | CASSLQGLGGDTQYF | TGTGCCAGCAGCTTGCAGGGACTAGGTGGAGATACGCAGTATTTT
TRBD1 | - | TRBJ2-7 | TRBV6-5 | CASRLTGTDPYEQYF | TGTGCCAGCAGGCTAACCGGGACAGACCCCTACGAGCAGTACTTC
TRBD1 | - | TRBJ2-5 | TRBV19 | CASSGGQGFQETQYF | TGTGCCAGTAGTGGGGGACAGGGGTTCCAAGAGACCCAGTACTTC
- | - | TRBJ2-7 | TRBV5-4 | CASSPFAGESYEQYF | TGTGCCAGCAGCCCGTTCGCAGGGGAATCCTACGAGCAGTACTTC
TRBD1 | - | TRBJ1-5 | TRBV10-2 | CASSGTGARGQPQHF | TGCGCCAGCAGTGGGACAGGGGCGCGGGGGCAGCCCCAGCATTTT
- | - | TRBJ1-3 | TRBV12-5 | CASGSDGTLNTIYF | TGTGCTAGTGGTTCGGACGGGACATTGAACACCATATATTTT
- | - | TRBJ1-1 | TRBV18 | CASSPDSPGEAFF | TGTGCCAGCTCACCGGACAGTCCAGGTGAAGCTTTCTTT
- | - | TRBJ1-6 | TRBV27 | CASSLWGGYSPLHF | TGTGCCAGCAGTTTATGGGGGGGTTATTCACCCCTCCACTTT
TRBD2 | - | TRBJ2-1 | TRBV7-3 | CASSRSSRESSYNEQFF | TGTGCCAGCAGCAGAAGCTCGCGGGAGAGCTCCTACAATGAGCAGTTCTTC
- | few | TRBJ2-1 | TRBV28 | CASTNYGGADQSSYNEQFF | TGTGCCAGCACCAACTATGGAGGAGCGGACCAGAGCTCCTACAATGAGCAGTTCTTC